A selection of T cell receptor beta chains follows, all from one sample in a study of CD8 T cells in Susac syndrome. MiXCR, applied by TCRdb to the immunoSEQ multiplex PCR reads, yields one record per CDR3 protein. The table shows some 160,000 distinct CDR3 sequences, with approximately 96% occurring only once. The sequenced material came from CD4+ T cells from PBMCs. The receptors shown here come from a human donor with Susac syndrome. Each CDR3 is given with its conserved first and last residue. Fields, in order: V gene, CDR3 protein.

V: TRBV28; CDR3: CASSPLGRKRSYEQYF
V: TRBV7-9; CDR3: CASSLARSLVTGELFF
V: TRBV18; CDR3: CASSPPGLAGETQYF
V: TRBV14; CDR3: CASSRIPYEQYF
V: TRBV29-1; CDR3: CSAGEGGANVLTF
V: TRBV19; CDR3: CASSSGPSSYEQYF
V: TRBV11-2; CDR3: CASSPGLVRYEQYF
V: TRBV23-1; CDR3: CASSPRYRGYNQPQHF
V: TRBV4-1; CDR3: CASSQVVGEVKYF
V: TRBV29-1; CDR3: CSVEKGRTDTQYF
V: TRBV3-1; CDR3: CASSGVSDTQYF
V: TRBV12-3/TRBV12-4; CDR3: CASTTGTGNQPQHF
V: TRBV2; CDR3: CASSETGNYGYTF
V: TRBV29-1; CDR3: CSVEVLAGTYEQYF
V: TRBV20-1; CDR3: CSAPLDRGLSYEQYF
V: TRBV27; CDR3: CASSPHPTSGLSYEQYF
V: TRBV15; CDR3: CATSRTSGSDQYF
V: TRBV12-3/TRBV12-4; CDR3: CASSLQRYQPQHF
V: TRBV7-2; CDR3: CASTTGNGNQPQHF
V: TRBV7-2; CDR3: CASSGRLAGGRNAGELFF
V: TRBV29-1; CDR3: CSGSRGGSSGAGNIQYF
V: TRBV28; CDR3: CASSGVQAGDNYGYTF
V: TRBV20-1; CDR3: CSAPGQGNGEQFF
V: TRBV20-1; CDR3: CSASDGSTNEKLFF
V: TRBV15; CDR3: CATSDGRIHRGERDLYEQYF
V: TRBV25-1; CDR3: CASSERRKWPYTDTQYF
V: TRBV6-6; CDR3: CASSYPTSGGNNEQFF
V: TRBV6-5; CDR3: CASSYSRWRGNSPLHF
V: TRBV12-3/TRBV12-4; CDR3: CASSYGRLGRDEQFF
V: TRBV2; CDR3: CASQDRVLGETQYF
V: TRBV9; CDR3: CASSAGTSGIYEQYF
V: TRBV4-1; CDR3: CASSQSSLRGPTEAFF
V: TRBV11-2; CDR3: CASSSSLPGAPYEQYF
V: TRBV20-1; CDR3: CSAPFGLAGGTDTQYF
V: TRBV15; CDR3: CATSSESHASEQFF
V: TRBV29-1; CDR3: CSVEVKGRRETQYF
V: TRBV7-7; CDR3: CASSPGGFGTNTGELFF
V: TRBV2; CDR3: CASRQGATGELFF
V: TRBV4-1; CDR3: CASSQAGLPDTQYF
V: TRBV6-6; CDR3: CASSPPRQATEAFF
V: TRBV19; CDR3: CASSMTSGLYNEQFF
V: TRBV21-1; CDR3: CATWGRQDLNGYTF
V: TRBV14; CDR3: CASSQNMRDKQFF
V: TRBV27; CDR3: CASSRAGTDYEQYF
V: TRBV20-1; CDR3: CSAGESTYEQYF